These 32 T cell receptor beta chains were all obtained from the same sample, sequenced in a study of cytomegalovirus exposure and HLA in healthy donors. Primers included in the PCR were 60 Vbeta and 13 Jbeta primers. Clones were read by immunoSEQ multiplex PCR, and TCRdb kept only the in-frame ones, dropping some. The data show 150,000 to 180,000 clones, with about 76% seen just once and 7.7% held by the top ten. The sample consisted of PBMCs. Source of these receptors: a man aged 25-40 years in good health and CMV-seropositive.

This chain links TRBV7-2 with TRBJ1-1; 7 bases fit TRBD1. Germline CDR1 and CDR2: SGHTA and FQGNSA. This CDR3 is built from 13 residues. V shed 3 bases, J shed 4 bases, and the junction held 2 bases outside the gene matches. The CDR3 reads CASSLGQFTEAFF. Here the CDR3 DNA reads TGTGCCAGCAGCTTGGGACAGTTCACTGAAGCTTTCTTT.

The V and J genes are TRBV29-1 and TRBJ1-2, with 8 bases that match TRBD1. Germline lookup yields CDR1 SQVTM and CDR2 ANQGSEA. With 4 bases clipped from V and 7 bases from J, the junction kept 8 bases outside the gene matches. The CDR3 runs 13 residues. CDR3 in amino acids: CSVATGGRSGYTF. DNA of the CDR3: TGCAGCGTTGCAACAGGGGGAAGATCTGGCTACACCTTC. Looking up the rest from reference TRBV29-1 and TRBJ1-2 gives the full variable domain: SAVISQKPSRDICQRGTSLTIQCQVDSQVTMMFWYRQQPGQSLTLIATANQGSEATYESGFVIDKFPISRPNLTFSTLTVSNMSPEDSSIYLCSVATGGRSGYTFGSGTRLTVV.

The V gene is TRBV27, the J gene TRBJ1-5; 8 positions agree with TRBD1. The CDR3 is 13 amino acids. Germline V gene lookup returns CDR1 MNHEY and CDR2 SMNVEV (reference sequence). V lost 5 bases to trimming and J lost 5 bases; unmatched junction nucleotides: 2. CDR3 protein: CASSHRGDQPQHF. Here the CDR3 DNA reads TGTGCCAGCAGTCACAGGGGGGATCAGCCCCAGCATTTT.

The CDR3 sequence: CASGPGPGANVLTF. DNA of the CDR3: TGTGCCAGCGGGCCTGGGCCTGGGGCCAACGTCCTGACTTTC. The V call is TRBV7-9, the J call TRBJ2-6; no clear D gene. The CDR3 length is 14 residues. Germline V gene sequence: CDR1 SEHNR, CDR2 FQNEAQ (reference sequence). The ends were cut back, 8 bases at V and 2 bases at J, with 10 bases in the middle.

This rearrangement joins TRBV5-1 to TRBJ2-7; 9 nucleotides agree with TRBD1. With 3 bases clipped from V and 7 bases from J, the junction kept 5 bases outside the gene matches. Germline V gene data show CDR1 as SGHRS and CDR2 as YFSETQ. The CDR3 contains 13 residues. The CDR3 nucleotides are TGCGCCAGCAGCTCCGGGACAGGGCGGGAGCAGTACTTC. It translates to CASSSGTGREQYF.

This clone has a handful of counts. The chain is built from TRBV11-2 and TRBJ2-3; D perhaps matches TRBD1 (6 bases). The germline V gene has CDR1 SGHAT and CDR2 FQNNGV. V was pared by 3 bases and J by 7 bases, with 11 bases between. The CDR3 contains 13 residues. The CDR3 bases are TGTGCCAGCAGCTTCGACAGGTCTAATACGCAGTATTTT. Protein sequence: CASSFDRSNTQYF.

The chain recombines TRBV5-4 with TRBJ1-1; D perhaps matches TRBD1 (5 bases). The germline V and J ends were trimmed by 1 base and 8 bases, with 9 bases remaining between them. The CDR3 covers 12 residues. Germline CDR1 reads SGHNT; CDR2 reads YYREEE (reference sequence). The CDR3 reads CASSLSGGEAFF. As DNA, the CDR3 is TGTGCCAGCAGCTTGAGTGGGGGGGAAGCTTTCTTT. Variable domain in full (rest from reference TRBV5-4 and TRBJ1-1): ETGVTQSPTHLIKTRGQQVTLRCSSQSGHNTVSWYQQALGQGPQFIFQYYREEENGRGNFPPRFSGLQFPNYSSELNVNALELDDSALYLCASSLSGGEAFFGQGTRLTVV.

The table lists this clone with a few counts. This chain connects TRBV5-1 to TRBJ2-5; tentatively, D is TRBD2 (7 bases). Germline-derived CDR1 and CDR2 are SGHRS and YFSETQ. The CDR3 sequence is 16 residues long. V dropped 4 bases and J dropped 7 bases, with 23 bases sitting between them. CDR3 in DNA: TGCGCCAGCAGCGGGGGGGGCCGGAATCAATGGGGGACCCAGTACTTC. Protein: CASSGGGRNQWGTQYF.

This clone was observed a handful of times. The chain joins TRBV5-1 to TRBJ1-2; possibly TRBD1 for D (5 bases). With 1 base removed from V and 8 bases from J, the gap between germline ends came to 15 bases. The CDR3 runs to 14 residues. Germline V gives CDR1 SGHRS, CDR2 YFSETQ. The CDR3 is CASSLPGGGKGYTF. The CDR3 DNA is TGCGCCAGCAGCTTGCCCGGGGGGGGAAAAGGCTACACCTTC.

This chain joins TRBV19 and TRBJ2-6, with D possibly TRBD1 on 6 matching bases. Per germline, CDR1 LNHDA and CDR2 SQIVND (reference sequence). This CDR3 comprises 14 residues. Trimming took off 7 bases at V and 1 base at J, with 8 bases between the two ends. The CDR3 loop is CASTTGSGANVLTF. Written as DNA, the CDR3 is TGTGCCAGTACCACAGGGTCTGGGGCCAACGTCCTGACTTTC.

The rearrangement joins TRBV7-8 to TRBJ1-1; D may be TRBD1 (6 bases). This CDR3 region has 13 residues. In germline, CDR1 is SGHVS, CDR2 FQNEAQ. The ends were cut back, 1 base at V and 7 bases at J, with 10 bases in the middle. CDR3 in DNA: TGTGCCAGCAGCTTAGTCAAGGGGGATGAAGCTTTCTTT. Translating gives CASSLVKGDEAFF.

The J gene is TRBJ1-2, the V gene TRBV5-1, with D unclear. Deletions cut 1 base from V and 5 bases from J, with 15 bases between. CDR1 and CDR2 from the germline V gene are SGHRS and YFSETQ. The CDR3 runs 15 residues. In DNA form, the CDR3 reads TGCGCCAGCAGCTTGAGAACGTGGCAAGATTATGGCTACACCTTC. It is translated as CASSLRTWQDYGYTF.

This chain uses TRBV30 with TRBJ2-7; D is ambiguous. The V gene lost 4 bases and the J gene lost 0 bases, with 10 bases spanning the gap. This CDR3 contains 13 residues. Germline CDR1 is GTSNPN and CDR2 is SVGIG (reference sequence). In DNA, the CDR3 is TGTGCCTGGAAGTTAACACACTCCTACGAGCAGTACTTC. This codes for CAWKLTHSYEQYF.

This clone was found a few times. The V and J genes are TRBV7-2 and TRBJ2-7, with 9 bases fitting TRBD2. The junction had 1 base not matched to a gene; V was cut back by 1 base and J by 3 bases. From germline, CDR1 is SGHTA and CDR2 FQGNSA. This CDR3 comprises 14 residues. The CDR3 bases are TGTGCCAGCAGCTTAGGGCGGGGGGGCTACGAGCAGTACTTC. This gives the protein CASSLGRGGYEQYF.

V and J are TRBV9 and TRBJ2-3; D not certain. This CDR3 region has 15 residues. The germline V and J ends were trimmed by 0 bases and 2 bases, with 10 bases remaining between them. Germline V gives CDR1 SGDLS, CDR2 YYNGEE. The CDR3: CASSVVPQNTDTQYF. CDR3 nucleotide sequence: TGTGCCAGCAGCGTAGTCCCCCAAAACACAGATACGCAGTATTTT.

This clone has more than one count but fewer than ten. The gene calls are TRBV2 and TRBJ1-1, with 9 bases lining up with TRBD1. CDR3 length: 14 amino acids. The germline V gene has CDR1 SNHLY and CDR2 FYNNEI. V dropped 4 bases and J dropped 1; count of bases not matched to a gene: 1. This CDR3 reads CASSVGQGNTEAFF. CDR3 in DNA: TGTGCCAGCAGTGTGGGACAGGGGAACACTGAAGCTTTCTTT. The full variable domain, completed using reference TRBV2 and TRBJ1-1, is EPEVTQTPSHQVTQMGQEVILRCVPISNHLYFYWYRQILGQKVEFLVSFYNNEISEKSEIFDDQFSVERPDGSNFTLKIRSTKLEDSAMYFCASSVGQGNTEAFFGQGTRLTVV.

V usage is TRBV15 and J usage is TRBJ2-5; 7 nucleotides agree with TRBD1. V shed 4 bases, J shed 4 bases, and the junction held 3 bases outside the gene matches. Per germline, CDR1 LNHNV and CDR2 YYDKDF (reference sequence). This CDR3 contains 13 residues. The CDR3, as DNA: TGTGCCACCAGCAAACGACAGGGAGAGACCCAGTACTTC. It codes for CATSKRQGETQYF.

This chain links TRBV19 with TRBJ1-5; no clear D gene. The CDR3 length is 16 residues. The V gene's germline CDR1 is LNHDA and CDR2 SQIVND (reference sequence). V was cut by 4 bases and J by 0 bases, with 13 bases left in between. DNA for the CDR3: TGTGCCAGTAGTAACGTGAAGAGTGTTAGCAATCAGCCCCAGCATTTT. It codes for CASSNVKSVSNQPQHF.

The chain has TRBV19 and TRBJ1-4; D is unclear. V was trimmed by 2 bases and J by 0 bases, leaving 10 bases between them. The germline V gene has CDR1 LNHDA and CDR2 SQIVND (reference sequence). The CDR3 has 16 residues. The CDR3 nucleotides read TGTGCCAGTAGTATATTGCGGCTGACAACTAATGAAAAACTGTTTTTT. This codes for CASSILRLTTNEKLFF.

The V gene is TRBV7-6, the J gene TRBJ2-3, with 10 bases lining up with TRBD2. Germline CDR1 reads SGHVS; CDR2 reads FNYEAQ. The CDR3 is made up of 14 amino acids. With 7 bases clipped from V and 2 bases from J, the junction kept 3 bases outside the gene matches. CDR3 DNA: TGTGCCAGCAAGGGGACTAGCGTCACAGATACGCAGTATTTT. Translating gives CASKGTSVTDTQYF.

A word on this clone: Other DNA variants within this sample encode the same CDR3. V usage is TRBV30 and J usage is TRBJ2-5; D not resolved. The CDR3 is made up of 11 amino acids. Per germline, CDR1 GTSNPN and CDR2 SVGIG (reference sequence). The V and J ends lost 0 bases and 5 bases respectively, with 4 bases between them. The CDR3: CAWSVLETQYF. As DNA, the CDR3 is TGTGCCTGGAGTGTACTGGAGACCCAGTACTTC.

The rearrangement links TRBV19 to TRBJ1-2; D call uncertain. The CDR3 extends over 12 amino acids. Germline V lookup: CDR1 LNHDA, CDR2 SQIVND (reference sequence). V lost 7 bases, J lost 5 bases, and 11 bases lay in between. The CDR3 loop is CASKEGAYGYTF. DNA for the CDR3: TGTGCCAGTAAGGAAGGAGCTTATGGCTACACCTTC.

The chain combines TRBV6-1 with TRBJ2-1, with 8 nucleotides matching TRBD2. The CDR3 is 16 residues long. V lost 2 bases, J lost 8 bases, and 11 bases stayed unmatched. Germline CDR1 is MNHNS and CDR2 is SASEGT. The CDR3 loop reads CASSELGREVRDEQFF. Here the CDR3 DNA reads TGTGCCAGCAGTGAACTGGGGCGGGAGGTAAGGGATGAGCAGTTCTTC.

The chain joins TRBV7-8 to TRBJ1-1; D might be TRBD1 (5 bases). Trimming took 4 bases from V and 4 from J, leaving 19 bases between them. This CDR3 comprises 16 residues. The germline CDR1 and CDR2 sequences are SGHVS and FQNEAQ. CDR3 sequence (DNA): TGTGCCAGCAGCTCTGGTGTAGGGGCGGAGGGCACTGAAGCTTTCTTT. Amino acids: CASSSGVGAEGTEAFF.

CDR3 DNA sequence: TGCGCCAGCAGTCAAGTTATTTCGGGGCAGGGGGCCTCTGGAAACACCATATATTTT. This sequence encodes CASSQVISGQGASGNTIYF. The rearrangement uses TRBV23-1 and TRBJ1-3, with TRBD1 matching over 8 bases. TRBV23-1 is sorted into the ORF group, with uncertain function. The CDR3 sequence is 19 residues long. Germline trimming cut 2 bases from V and 0 bases from J; bases unmatched to any gene: 12.

The chain combines TRBV15 with TRBJ2-1; TRBD2 aligns across 7 bases. V was clipped by 3 bases and J by 8 bases; unmatched bases: 13. Germline loops: CDR1 LNHNV, CDR2 YYDKDF (reference sequence). The CDR3 runs 16 residues. CDR3 loop: CATSRGVAGEGYEQFF. For the CDR3, the DNA is TGTGCCACCAGCAGGGGGGTGGCGGGAGAGGGATATGAGCAGTTCTTC.

This rearrangement joins TRBV4-3 to TRBJ2-1, with D unclear. V was cut by 1 base and J by 11 bases, with 15 bases left in between. This CDR3 contains 14 residues. Germline CDR1 reads LGHNA; CDR2 reads YSLEER. The CDR3 coding sequence is TGCGCCAGCAGCCAAGCGATCAGGTCCACACAGCAGTTCTTC. Its translation is CASSQAIRSTQQFF.

This clone occurred a few times. The CDR3 nucleotides read TGTGCCAGCAGCTACTCGTGGGCGGGAGGAGCCAAAAACATTCAGTACTTC. This gives the protein CASSYSWAGGAKNIQYF. The chain employs TRBV7-8 and TRBJ2-4; 8 bases map to TRBD2. The CDR3 consists of 17 residues. Germline CDR1 is SGHVS and CDR2 is FQNEAQ. With 4 bases clipped from V and 0 bases from J, the junction kept 8 bases outside the gene matches. Variable domain in full (rest from reference TRBV7-8 and TRBJ2-4): GAGVSQSPRYKVAKRGQDVALRCDPISGHVSLFWYQQALGQGPEFLTYFQNEAQLDKSGLPSDRFFAERPEGSVSTLKIQRTQQEDSAVYLCASSYSWAGGAKNIQYFGAGTRLSVL.

The sample holds a few counts of this clone. This chain joins TRBV28 and TRBJ2-5; D possibly corresponds to TRBD1 (6 bases). This CDR3 has 17 residues. CDR1 MDHEN and CDR2 SYDVKM come from the germline V gene. The V gene lost 8 bases and the J gene lost 4 bases, with 26 bases spanning the gap. As DNA, the CDR3 is TGTGCCAGCTATAGAGCCATATTGGGGGCTGGCCGAGAGACCCAGTACTTC. As protein: CASYRAILGAGRETQYF.

This clone was found a few times. The V gene is TRBV4-1, the J gene TRBJ1-2; 7 bases agree with TRBD1. The CDR3 covers 15 residues. Germline CDR1 and CDR2: MGHRA and YSYEKL. The V segment lost 2 bases and the J segment 4 bases; nucleotides outside the gene matches: 7. CDR3 protein: CASSQSGTALYGYTF. CDR3 DNA sequence: TGCGCCAGCAGCCAATCCGGGACAGCGCTCTATGGCTACACCTTC.

This clone was seen more than once but under ten times. This sequence joins TRBV2 and TRBJ2-5; a weak D match, TRBD2 (6 bases). From germline, CDR1 is SNHLY and CDR2 FYNNEI. CDR3 length equals 17 residues. Trimming left V 6 bases short and J 0 bases short, with 20 bases between. CDR3 DNA: TGTGCCAGCAGGGAGGACCTATTCGGGAGTTACCAAGAGACCCAGTACTTC. As protein: CASREDLFGSYQETQYF.

The chain couples TRBV30 to TRBJ2-1; 9 nucleotides align to TRBD2. The CDR3 runs to 14 residues. The germline V gene has CDR1 GTSNPN and CDR2 SVGIG (reference sequence). V shed 0 bases, J shed 9 bases, and the junction held 6 bases outside the gene matches. The CDR3 here is CAWSVASGVSEQFF. Here the CDR3 DNA reads TGTGCCTGGAGTGTAGCTAGCGGGGTCTCTGAGCAGTTCTTC.